These 18 T cell receptor beta chains originate from one sample sequenced in a study of blood T cell repertoires in COVID-19. Method: immunoSEQ multiplex PCR; TCRdb's copy keeps in-frame clones and lacks some. The table includes some 350,000 clones, around 83% detected once. What was sequenced was peripheral blood. The receptors come from a young man with active or convalescent COVID-19.

The rearrangement uses TRBV7-9 and TRBJ2-7; a weak D match, TRBD1 (5 bases). The CDR3 consists of 12 residues. Germline CDR1 and CDR2: SEHNR and FQNEAQ (reference sequence). V was pared by 2 bases and J by 12 bases, with 14 bases between. CDR3 in DNA: TGTGCCAGCAGCTTAAATCTCGGACATCGGTACTTC. This codes for CASSLNLGHRYF.

This chain's CDR3 is CAWNGGGDRGTDTQYF. In DNA, the CDR3 is TGTGCCTGGAATGGCGGGGGGGACCGAGGGACAGATACGCAGTATTTT. The rearrangement uses TRBV30 and TRBJ2-3; 9 nucleotides line up with TRBD2. The CDR3 runs to 16 residues. Germline V gene sequence: CDR1 GTSNPN, CDR2 SVGIG (reference sequence). V lost 4 bases and J lost 3; bases outside the gene matches: 11.

J is TRBJ2-2 and V is TRBV5-1; 16 bases are a match to TRBD2. This CDR3 has 20 amino acids. After removal of 1 base from V and 2 bases from J, the junction contained 8 bases not matched to a gene. From germline, CDR1 is SGHRS and CDR2 YFSETQ. The CDR3 reads CASSLTPGLAGGLNTGELFF. The CDR3 region has the DNA TGCGCCAGCAGCTTGACTCCGGGACTAGCGGGGGGGCTTAACACCGGGGAGCTGTTTTTT.

This sequence joins TRBV24-1 and TRBJ2-1; possibly TRBD1 for D (5 bases). The CDR3 contains 12 residues. Looked up from germline, CDR1 is KGHDR and CDR2 is SFDVKD. The V end lost 6 bases, the J end lost 7 bases, and 9 bases lay between the germline ends. The CDR3 DNA follows: TGTGCCACCAGTAGGGGCGTAAATGAGCAGTTCTTC. The encoded protein is CATSRGVNEQFF.

The genes are TRBV6-1 and TRBJ2-2; D gene ambiguous. The germline V gene encodes CDR1 MNHNS and CDR2 SASEGT. The CDR3 runs 15 residues. V was trimmed by 3 bases and J by 3 bases, leaving 11 bases between them. In DNA, the CDR3 is TGTGCCAGCAGTGAGTCAGTGCGGCACACCGGGGAGCTGTTTTTT. It codes for CASSESVRHTGELFF.

There are a few counts of this clone. This rearrangement joins TRBV14 to TRBJ2-7; D may be TRBD2 (5 bases). V dropped 3 bases and J dropped 5 bases, with 17 bases sitting between them. Looked up from germline, CDR1 is SGHDN and CDR2 is FVKESK. CDR3 length: 15 residues. The CDR3 protein is CASSHDLANEDEQYF. The CDR3 DNA reads TGTGCCAGCAGCCACGATCTAGCCAACGAGGACGAGCAGTACTTC.

The rearrangement uses TRBV12-3 or TRBV12-4 and TRBJ1-1; D remains ambiguous. V lost 7 bases, J lost 5 bases, and 14 bases lay in between. The CDR3 has 13 amino acids. The CDR3 DNA sequence: TGTGCCAGCACCCCACACCCTGAAACTGAAGCTTTCTTT. Protein: CASTPHPETEAFF.

The V and J genes are TRBV7-2 and TRBJ2-3; TRBD2 is a possible D gene (5 bases). Germline assignment: CDR1 SGHTA and CDR2 FQGNSA. This CDR3 has 16 residues. Trimming cost V 1 base and J 6 bases, with 17 bases left between them. The CDR3 DNA sequence: TGTGCCAGCAGCTTAGGGCCCGCGGGTTCCTTCGATACGCAGTATTTT. The encoded protein is CASSLGPAGSFDTQYF.

The rearrangement links TRBV5-4 to TRBJ2-5; TRBD2 aligns across 11 bases. The junction had 6 bases not matched to a gene; V was cut back by 4 bases and J by 1 base. The CDR3 runs 16 residues. CDR1 and CDR2 (germline): SGHNT, YYREEE (reference sequence). The CDR3 nucleotides are TGTGCCAGCAGCCCGCTAGCGGGGGGCGTCCAAGAGACCCAGTACTTC. It encodes CASSPLAGGVQETQYF.

V is TRBV4-3 and J is TRBJ2-2, with 9 nucleotides matching TRBD1. The germline V gene has CDR1 LGHNA and CDR2 YSLEER. CDR3 size: 16 residues. J gave up 5 bases and V 3 bases, and 7 bases lay outside the gene matches. This CDR3 is CASSQHRGRRTGELFF. The CDR3 region has the DNA TGCGCCAGCAGCCAGCACAGGGGGCGCCGGACCGGGGAGCTGTTTTTT.

This chain connects TRBV19 to TRBJ2-1; tentatively, D is TRBD2 (6 bases). The V and J ends lost 3 bases and 2 bases respectively, with 11 bases between them. The germline V gene has CDR1 LNHDA and CDR2 SQIVND (reference sequence). The CDR3 is made up of 15 amino acids. The CDR3 here is CASSISGLPYNEQFF. CDR3 DNA: TGTGCCAGTAGTATCTCGGGACTCCCCTACAATGAGCAGTTCTTC.

This sequence joins TRBV5-4 and TRBJ2-1; unclear D gene. Germline lookup yields CDR1 SGHNT and CDR2 YYREEE (reference sequence). Trimming left V 2 bases short and J 2 bases short, with 11 bases between. The CDR3 runs 15 residues. The CDR3 sequence is CASSLTPEAYNEQFF. The CDR3 coding sequence is TGTGCCAGCAGCTTAACACCTGAGGCCTACAATGAGCAGTTCTTC.

This chain links TRBV11-1 with TRBJ2-7; 8 positions agree with TRBD1. The V gene's germline CDR1 is SGHAT and CDR2 FQDESV (reference sequence). The V and J ends lost 0 bases and 7 bases, in that order; junction bases with no gene match: 8. This CDR3 is built from 15 residues. This chain's CDR3 is CASSLAVRTGFEQYF. The CDR3, as DNA: TGTGCCAGCAGCTTAGCGGTTCGGACAGGGTTTGAGCAGTACTTC.

This clone has a handful of counts. This rearrangement joins TRBV5-8 to TRBJ1-2; the D gene is possibly TRBD1 (5 bases). V gave up 4 bases and J gave up 8 bases, with 18 bases separating them. The germline V gene has CDR1 SGHTS and CDR2 YDEGEE. This CDR3 contains 14 residues. This CDR3 reads CASSRGQVGYGYTF. CDR3 nucleotides: TGTGCCAGCAGCAGAGGACAAGTTGGCTACGGCTACACCTTC. Filled out from reference TRBV5-8 and TRBJ1-2, the complete variable domain reads EAGVTQSPTHLIKTRGQQATLRCSPISGHTSVYWYQQALGLGLQFLLWYDEGEERNRGNFPPRFSGRQFPNYSSELNVNALELEDSALYLCASSRGQVGYGYTFGSGTRLTVV.

The count of this clone is one. V usage is TRBV7-9 and J usage is TRBJ2-7; 10 bases align to TRBD1. There are 12 residues in the CDR3. Trimming took 7 bases from V and 6 from J; bases not matched to a gene: 3. The V gene's germline CDR1 is SEHNR and CDR2 FQNEAQ (reference sequence). This CDR3 reads CASKGQGFEQYF. For the CDR3, the DNA is TGTGCCAGCAAGGGACAGGGGTTCGAGCAGTACTTC.

This chain joins TRBV9 and TRBJ2-1; 10 nucleotides line up with TRBD2. This CDR3 has 17 amino acids. V gave up 4 bases and J gave up 0 bases; unmatched junction bases: 7. The germline V gene has CDR1 SGDLS and CDR2 YYNGEE. CDR3 coding DNA: TGTGCCAGCAGCCGGCTAGCGGGAGCCAGCTCCTACAATGAGCAGTTCTTC. Translating gives CASSRLAGASSYNEQFF.

Here the CDR3 reads CAISTGPGYTF. As DNA, the CDR3 is TGTGCCATCAGTACAGGGCCTGGCTACACCTTC. The chain has TRBV10-3 and TRBJ1-2; D is perhaps TRBD1 (6 bases). V was shortened by 5 bases and J by 7 bases, with 8 bases between the two germline ends. CDR1 and CDR2 (germline): ENHRY, SYGVKD. This CDR3 is 11 amino acids long.

The chain recombines TRBV19 with TRBJ1-2; D unclear. V was pared by 2 bases and J by 4 bases, with 8 bases between. CDR3 size: 13 residues. From germline, CDR1 is LNHDA and CDR2 SQIVND (reference sequence). The CDR3 nucleotides read TGTGCCAGTAGTATACGAGTCCGCTATGGCTACACCTTC. Its protein product is CASSIRVRYGYTF. Full variable domain (missing parts from reference TRBV19 and TRBJ1-2): DGGITQSPKYLFRKEGQNVTLSCEQNLNHDAMYWYRQDPGQGLRLIYYSQIVNDFQKGDIAEGYSVSREKKESFPLTVTSAQKNPTAFYLCASSIRVRYGYTFGSGTRLTVV.